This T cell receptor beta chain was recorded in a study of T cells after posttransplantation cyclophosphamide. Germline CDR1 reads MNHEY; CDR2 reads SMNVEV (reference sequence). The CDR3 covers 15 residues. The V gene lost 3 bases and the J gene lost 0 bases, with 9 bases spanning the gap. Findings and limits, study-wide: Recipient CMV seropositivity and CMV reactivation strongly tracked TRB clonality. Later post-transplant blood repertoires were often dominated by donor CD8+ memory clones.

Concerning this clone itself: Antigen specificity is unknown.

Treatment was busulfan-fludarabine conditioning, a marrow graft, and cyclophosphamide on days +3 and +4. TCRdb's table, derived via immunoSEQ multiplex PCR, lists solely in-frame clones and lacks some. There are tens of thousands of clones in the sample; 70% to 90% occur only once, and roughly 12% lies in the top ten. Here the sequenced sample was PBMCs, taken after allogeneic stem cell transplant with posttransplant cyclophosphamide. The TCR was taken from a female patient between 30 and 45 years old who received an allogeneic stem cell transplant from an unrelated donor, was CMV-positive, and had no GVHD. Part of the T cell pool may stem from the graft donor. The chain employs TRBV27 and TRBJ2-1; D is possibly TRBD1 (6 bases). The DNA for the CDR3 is TGTGCCAGCAGTTTTGGACAGAGCTCCTACAATGAGCAGTTCTTC. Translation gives CASSFGQSSYNEQFF.